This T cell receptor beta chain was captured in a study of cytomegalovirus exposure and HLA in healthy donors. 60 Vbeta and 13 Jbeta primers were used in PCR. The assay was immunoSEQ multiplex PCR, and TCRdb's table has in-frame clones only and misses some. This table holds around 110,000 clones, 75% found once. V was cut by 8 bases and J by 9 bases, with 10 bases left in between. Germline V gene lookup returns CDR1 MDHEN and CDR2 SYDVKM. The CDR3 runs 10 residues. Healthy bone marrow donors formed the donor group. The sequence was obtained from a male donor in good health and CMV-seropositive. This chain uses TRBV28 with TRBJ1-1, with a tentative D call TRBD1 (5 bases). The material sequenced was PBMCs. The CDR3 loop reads CASRQTQAFF. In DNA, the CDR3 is TGTGCCAGCCGACAGACTCAAGCTTTCTTT.